This T cell receptor beta chain was found in a study of T cell responses to AZD1222 COVID-19 vaccine. The study, taken as a whole, reports: Repertoires were sampled only after the peak T cell response. Among those given AZD1222, only five or six were seropositive at baseline. Donors were chiefly white British, with a greater number of females, and clonal diversity was perhaps underestimated. The study found vaccine-associated CD4 TCRs spanning spike, dominant at 160-218 and 743-854.

The CDR3 consists of 15 residues. The J segment lost 0 bases and the V segment lost 2 bases, leaving 3 bases of the junction unmatched. Germline V gene lookup returns CDR1 KGHSH and CDR2 LQKENI. With respect to this clone: Its specificity is unknown.

Method: immunoSEQ multiplex PCR; TCRdb's copy keeps in-frame clones and lacks some. The table shows more than 110,000 clones, with over 90% occurring only once. The V call is TRBV18, the J call TRBJ1-1, with 7 nucleotides matching TRBD1. The sample in question was peripheral blood, obtained on day 0 of AZD1222 vaccination. The receptor's source is an adult in good health. The CDR3 DNA is TGTGCCAGCTCACCAAGGGGGCCCTTGAACACTGAAGCTTTCTTT. Its protein is CASSPRGPLNTEAFF.